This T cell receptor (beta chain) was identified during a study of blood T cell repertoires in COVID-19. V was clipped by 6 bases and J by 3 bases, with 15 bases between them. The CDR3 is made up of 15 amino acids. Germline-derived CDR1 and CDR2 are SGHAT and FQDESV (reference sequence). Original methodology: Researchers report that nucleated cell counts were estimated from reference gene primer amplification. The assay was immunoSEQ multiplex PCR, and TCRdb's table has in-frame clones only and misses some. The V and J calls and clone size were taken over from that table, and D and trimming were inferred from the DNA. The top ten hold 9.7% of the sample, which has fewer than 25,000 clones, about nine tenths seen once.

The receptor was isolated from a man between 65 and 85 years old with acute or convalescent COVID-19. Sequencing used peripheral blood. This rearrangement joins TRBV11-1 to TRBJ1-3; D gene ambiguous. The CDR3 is CASRSVGSIGNTIYF. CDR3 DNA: TGTGCCAGCAGATCCGTGGGGAGCATTGGAAACACCATATATTTT. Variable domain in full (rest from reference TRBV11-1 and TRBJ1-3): EAEVAQSPRYKITEKSQAVAFWCDPISGHATLYWYRQILGQGPELLVQFQDESVVDDSQLPKDRFSAERLKGVDSTLKIQPAELGDSAMYLCASRSVGSIGNTIYFGEGSWLTVV.